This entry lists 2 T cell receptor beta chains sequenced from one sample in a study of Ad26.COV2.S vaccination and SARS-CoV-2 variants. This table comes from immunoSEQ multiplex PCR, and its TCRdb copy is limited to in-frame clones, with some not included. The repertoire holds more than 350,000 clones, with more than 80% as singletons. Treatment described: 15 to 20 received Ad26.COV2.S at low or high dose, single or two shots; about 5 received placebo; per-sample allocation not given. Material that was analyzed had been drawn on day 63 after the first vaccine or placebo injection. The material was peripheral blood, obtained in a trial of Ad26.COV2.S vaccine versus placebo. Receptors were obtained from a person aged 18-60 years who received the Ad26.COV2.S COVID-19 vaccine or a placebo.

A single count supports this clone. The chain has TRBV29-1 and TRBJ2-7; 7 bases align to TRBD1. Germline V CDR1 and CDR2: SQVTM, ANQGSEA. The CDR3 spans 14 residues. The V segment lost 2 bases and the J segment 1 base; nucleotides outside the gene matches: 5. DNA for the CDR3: TGCAGCGTTGAACGTCTACAGGGGTCCTACGAGCAGTACTTC. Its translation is CSVERLQGSYEQYF.

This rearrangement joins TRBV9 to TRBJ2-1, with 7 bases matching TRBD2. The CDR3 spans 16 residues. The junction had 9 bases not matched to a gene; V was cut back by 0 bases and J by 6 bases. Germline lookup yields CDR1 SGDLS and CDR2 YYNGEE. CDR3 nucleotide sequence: TGTGCCAGCAGCGTAGGAGGCGGGAGCTTTCTCAATGAGCAGTTCTTC. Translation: CASSVGGGSFLNEQFF.